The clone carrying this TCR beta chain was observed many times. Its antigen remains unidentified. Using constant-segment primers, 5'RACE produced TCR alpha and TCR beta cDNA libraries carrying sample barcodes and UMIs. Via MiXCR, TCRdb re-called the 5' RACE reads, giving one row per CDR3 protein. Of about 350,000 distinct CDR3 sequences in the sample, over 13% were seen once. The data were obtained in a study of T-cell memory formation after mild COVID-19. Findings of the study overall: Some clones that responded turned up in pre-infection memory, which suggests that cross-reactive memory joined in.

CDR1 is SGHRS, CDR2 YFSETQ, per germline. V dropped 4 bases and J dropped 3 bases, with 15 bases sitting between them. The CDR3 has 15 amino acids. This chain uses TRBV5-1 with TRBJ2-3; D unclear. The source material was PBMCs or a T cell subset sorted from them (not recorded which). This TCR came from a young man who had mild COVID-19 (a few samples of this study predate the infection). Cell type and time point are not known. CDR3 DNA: TGCGCCAGCAGCACCACCCCGACCCTAACAGATACGCAGTATTTT. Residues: CASSTTPTLTDTQYF.